The entry below describes one T cell receptor (beta chain). The sample belongs to a study of blood T cell repertoires in COVID-19. CDR3 length: 15 residues. The ends were cut back, 2 bases at V and 2 bases at J, with 11 bases in the middle. The germline V gene encodes CDR1 SGHRS and CDR2 YFSETQ. Those who participated ranged in age from roughly 18 to 100 years and resided in approximately 23 US areas. Two negative PCRs, clearance, or symptom resolution characterized the recovered Cohort 3 donors. Here immunoSEQ multiplex PCR was the method, and the copy in TCRdb shows in-frame clones only, minus some. The table records some 250,000 clones, 85% to 90% of them present only once.

The origin of this receptor is a man aged 35 to 55 who had recovered from COVID-19. Sequencing was done on a sample of PBMCs or T cells enriched from blood (not recorded which). The rearrangement uses TRBV5-1 and TRBJ1-5; TRBD1 might be the D (6 bases). CDR3 residues: CASSLQGGGNQPQHF. The CDR3 DNA sequence: TGCGCCAGCAGCTTACAGGGTGGCGGCAATCAGCCCCAGCATTTT.